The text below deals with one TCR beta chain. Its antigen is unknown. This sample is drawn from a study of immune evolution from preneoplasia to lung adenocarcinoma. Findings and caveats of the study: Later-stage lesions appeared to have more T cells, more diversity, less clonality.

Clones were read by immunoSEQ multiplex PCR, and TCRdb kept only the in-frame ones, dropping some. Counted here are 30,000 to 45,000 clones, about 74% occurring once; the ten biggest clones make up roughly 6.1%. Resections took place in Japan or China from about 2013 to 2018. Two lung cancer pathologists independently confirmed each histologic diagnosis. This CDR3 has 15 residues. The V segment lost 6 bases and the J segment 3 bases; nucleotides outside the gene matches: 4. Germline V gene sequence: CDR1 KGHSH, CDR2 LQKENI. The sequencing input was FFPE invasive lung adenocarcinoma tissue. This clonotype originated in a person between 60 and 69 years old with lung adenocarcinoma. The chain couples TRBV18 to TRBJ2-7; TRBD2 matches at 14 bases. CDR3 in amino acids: CASSPGLAGDYEQYF. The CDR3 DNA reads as TGTGCCAGCTCCCCGGGACTAGCGGGAGACTACGAGCAGTACTTC.